These T cell receptor beta chains were read from a single sample in a study of T cells after yellow fever vaccination. MiXCR, run by TCRdb on the 5' RACE reads, gives a single entry per CDR3 protein. The data show hundreds of thousands of distinct CDR3 sequences, 8.7% seen once. Sequences were derived from CD4+ T cells sorted from PBMCs, sampled 5 days after the yellow fever booster vaccination. The receptors were sampled from a man younger than 30 who received the YFV17D yellow fever vaccine. The CDR3 runs from the conserved cysteine through the conserved F or W. A D gene is named only where the DNA matches it firmly. Part of the rows lack a size; the others show once, few, many or a class for expanded clones.

d_call: NA
v_call: TRBV2
j_call: TRBJ2-1
clone_size: few
cdr3_nt: TGTGCCAGCACTTTTCTAGCAAATGAGCAGTTCTTC
cdr3_aa: CASTFLANEQFF

d_call: NA
v_call: TRBV7-3
j_call: TRBJ2-2
clone_size: NA
cdr3_nt: TGTGCCAGCAGTCCCACGGGGGCCTACACCGGGGAGCTGTTTTTT
cdr3_aa: CASSPTGAYTGELFF

d_call: TRBD1
v_call: TRBV9
j_call: TRBJ2-1
clone_size: few
cdr3_nt: TGTGCCAGCAGCGTGTGGACAGGGAGTGATGAGCAGTTCTTC
cdr3_aa: CASSVWTGSDEQFF

d_call: NA
v_call: TRBV10-3
j_call: TRBJ1-1
clone_size: many
cdr3_nt: TGTGCCATGAGCCCGGGTAGTAACACTGAAGCTTTCTTT
cdr3_aa: CAMSPGSNTEAFF

d_call: NA
v_call: TRBV5-1
j_call: TRBJ2-3
clone_size: many
cdr3_nt: TGCGCCAGCAGCTATGAGGGCACAGATACGCAGTATTTT
cdr3_aa: CASSYEGTDTQYF

d_call: NA
v_call: TRBV5-1
j_call: TRBJ2-3
clone_size: NA
cdr3_nt: TGCGCCAGCTGGGGGTCCCCCAGTAGCACAGATACGCAGTATTTT
cdr3_aa: CASWGSPSSTDTQYF

d_call: NA
v_call: TRBV6-5
j_call: TRBJ1-6
clone_size: few
cdr3_nt: TGTGCCAGCAGTAAAGGACAGCCCTATAATTCACCCCTCCACTTT
cdr3_aa: CASSKGQPYNSPLHF

d_call: TRBD2
v_call: TRBV20-1
j_call: TRBJ2-5
clone_size: NA
cdr3_nt: TGCAGTGCTACCCTCCTAGCGGGGCAAGAGACCCAGTACTTC
cdr3_aa: CSATLLAGQETQYF

d_call: NA
v_call: TRBV5-4
j_call: TRBJ2-2
clone_size: NA
cdr3_nt: TGTGCCAGCAGCAGGAGGGACAGTGTGGCCGGGGAGCTGTTTTTT
cdr3_aa: CASSRRDSVAGELFF

d_call: TRBD2
v_call: TRBV7-4
j_call: TRBJ2-4
clone_size: few
cdr3_nt: TGTGCCAGCAGCCCCCCCGGGACTAGCGGGTGTCTTCCTAAGGGGGGCGGAGGAAACATTCAGTACTTC
cdr3_aa: CASSPPGTSGCLPKGGGGNIQYF

d_call: NA
v_call: TRBV18
j_call: TRBJ1-2
clone_size: few
cdr3_nt: TGTGCCAGCTCACCACCGGTTTCGAGAAACTATGGCTACACCTTC
cdr3_aa: CASSPPVSRNYGYTF

d_call: TRBD2
v_call: TRBV20-1
j_call: TRBJ2-4
clone_size: many
cdr3_nt: TGCAGTGCTCCCTCGGGGGGGACGATGTACTTC
cdr3_aa: CSAPSGGTMYF